The clone carrying this TCR beta chain was observed a few times. Its antigen is unidentified. CDR1 is MNHEY, CDR2 SVGAGI, per germline. This CDR3 region has 14 residues. Deletions cut 6 bases from V and 7 bases from J, with 16 bases between. This record belongs to a study of CD8+ T cells in alopecia areata. Across the whole study: For the treated group, dosing was oral tofacitinib at 5 to 10 mg twice daily.

Specimens obtained from alopecia areata patients comprised lesional scalp punch biopsies and peripheral blood. Extraction and reverse transcription of RNA yielded cDNA as the sequencing template. The table came from immunoSEQ multiplex PCR; TCRdb's copy has only in-frame clones and leaves some out. The table shows over 15,000 clones, with more than 60% occurring only once. General study findings and limits: Higher clonality was seen in lesional scalp than in normal scalp, especially in alopecia totalis/universalis.

The clonotype was recovered from a human donor with alopecia areata. V gene TRBV6-5 combines with J gene TRBJ2-1, with a tentative D call TRBD2 (7 bases). Source: skin, taken at week 0. The CDR3 coding sequence is TGTGCCAGCAGAACGGGCAGGGGAGGGAATGAGCAGTTCTTC. Translated: CASRTGRGGNEQFF.